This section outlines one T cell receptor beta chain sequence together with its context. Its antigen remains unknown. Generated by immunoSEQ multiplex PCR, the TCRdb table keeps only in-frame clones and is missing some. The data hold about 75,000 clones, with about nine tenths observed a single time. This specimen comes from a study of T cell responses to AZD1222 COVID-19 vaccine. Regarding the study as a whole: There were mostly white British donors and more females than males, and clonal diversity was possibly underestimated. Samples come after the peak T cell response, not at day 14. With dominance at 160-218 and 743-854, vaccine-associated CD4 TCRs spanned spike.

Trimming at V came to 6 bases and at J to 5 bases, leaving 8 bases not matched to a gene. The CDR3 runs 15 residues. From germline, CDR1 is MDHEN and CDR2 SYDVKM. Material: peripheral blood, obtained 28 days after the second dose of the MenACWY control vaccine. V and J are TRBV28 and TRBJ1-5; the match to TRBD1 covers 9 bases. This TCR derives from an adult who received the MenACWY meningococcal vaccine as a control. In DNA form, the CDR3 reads TGTGCCAGCAGCCGCGGGACAGGGTACGATCAGCCCCAGCATTTT. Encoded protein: CASSRGTGYDQPQHF.